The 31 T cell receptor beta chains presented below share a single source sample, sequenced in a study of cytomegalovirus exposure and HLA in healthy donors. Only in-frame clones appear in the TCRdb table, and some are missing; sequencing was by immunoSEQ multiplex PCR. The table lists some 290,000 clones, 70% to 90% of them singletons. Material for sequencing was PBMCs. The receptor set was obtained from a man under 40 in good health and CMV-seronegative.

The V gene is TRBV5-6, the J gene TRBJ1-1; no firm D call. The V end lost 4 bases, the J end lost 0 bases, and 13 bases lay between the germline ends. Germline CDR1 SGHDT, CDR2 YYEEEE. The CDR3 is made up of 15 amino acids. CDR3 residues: CASSPGANLNTEAFF. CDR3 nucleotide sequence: TGTGCCAGCAGCCCGGGAGCCAACCTGAACACTGAAGCTTTCTTT.

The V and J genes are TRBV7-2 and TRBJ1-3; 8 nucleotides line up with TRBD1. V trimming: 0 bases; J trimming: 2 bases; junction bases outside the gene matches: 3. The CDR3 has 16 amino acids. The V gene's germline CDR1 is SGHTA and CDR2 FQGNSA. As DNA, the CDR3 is TGTGCCAGCAGCTTAGCCCGACAGGGGACTGGAAACACCATATATTTT. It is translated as CASSLARQGTGNTIYF. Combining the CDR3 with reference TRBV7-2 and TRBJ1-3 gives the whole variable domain GAGVSQSPSNKVTEKGKDVELRCDPISGHTALYWYRQSLGQGLEFLIYFQGNSAPDKSGLPSDRFSAERTGGSVSTLTIQRTQQEDSAVYLCASSLARQGTGNTIYFGEGSWLTVV.

In DNA, the CDR3 is TGCGCCAGCAGCCTCTACCAGAGGTCCACCAACACTGAAGCTTTCTTT. Its protein product is CASSLYQRSTNTEAFF. The rearrangement uses TRBV5-1 and TRBJ1-1; D remains unclear. With 4 bases removed from V and 2 bases from J, the gap between germline ends came to 18 bases. CDR1 and CDR2 (germline): SGHRS, YFSETQ. The CDR3 consists of 16 residues.

The CDR3 DNA reads as TGTGCCAGCAGCTTGATTGGGGGGGACCAAGAGACCCAGTACTTC. Translation gives CASSLIGGDQETQYF. The chain employs TRBV7-9 and TRBJ2-5; 7 bases fit TRBD2. V shed 3 bases, J shed 0 bases, and the junction held 4 bases outside the gene matches. The germline gives CDR1 SEHNR, CDR2 FQNEAQ (reference sequence). The CDR3 consists of 15 residues.

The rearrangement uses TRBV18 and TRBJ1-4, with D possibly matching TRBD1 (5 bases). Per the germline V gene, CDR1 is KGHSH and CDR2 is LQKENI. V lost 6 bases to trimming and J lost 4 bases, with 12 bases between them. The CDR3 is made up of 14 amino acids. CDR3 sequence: CASSLAGVNEKLFF. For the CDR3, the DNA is TGTGCCAGCTCCCTGGCGGGGGTTAATGAAAAACTGTTTTTT.

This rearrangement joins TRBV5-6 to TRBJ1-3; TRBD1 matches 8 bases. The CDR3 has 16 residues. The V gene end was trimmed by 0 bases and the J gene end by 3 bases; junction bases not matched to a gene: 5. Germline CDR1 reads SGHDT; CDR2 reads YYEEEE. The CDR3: CASSLGTGSIGNTIYF. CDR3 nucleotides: TGTGCCAGCAGCTTGGGGACAGGGAGCATTGGAAACACCATATATTTT.

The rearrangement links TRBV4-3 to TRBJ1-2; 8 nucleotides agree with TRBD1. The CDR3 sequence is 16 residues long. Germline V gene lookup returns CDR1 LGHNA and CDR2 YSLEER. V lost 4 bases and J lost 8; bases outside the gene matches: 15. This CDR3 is CASSPGQGFIPGGYTF. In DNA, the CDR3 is TGCGCCAGCAGCCCCGGACAGGGATTTATTCCCGGGGGCTACACCTTC.

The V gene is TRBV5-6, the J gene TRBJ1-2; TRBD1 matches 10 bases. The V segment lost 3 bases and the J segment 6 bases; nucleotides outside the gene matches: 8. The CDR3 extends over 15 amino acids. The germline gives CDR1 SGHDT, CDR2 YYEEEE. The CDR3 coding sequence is TGTGCCAGCAGCTACTCCGGGACAGGGGTTAATGGCTACACCTTC. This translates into CASSYSGTGVNGYTF. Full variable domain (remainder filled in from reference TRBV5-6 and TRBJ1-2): DAGVTQSPTHLIKTRGQQVTLRCSPKSGHDTVSWYQQALGQGPQFIFQYYEEEERQRGNFPDRFSGHQFPNYSSELNVNALLLGDSALYLCASSYSGTGVNGYTFGSGTRLTVV.

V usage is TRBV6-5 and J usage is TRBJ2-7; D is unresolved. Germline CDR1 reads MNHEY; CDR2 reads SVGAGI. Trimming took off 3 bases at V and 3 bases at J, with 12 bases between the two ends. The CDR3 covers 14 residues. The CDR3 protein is CASSYGDSGYEQYF. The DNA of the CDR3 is TGTGCCAGCAGTTATGGCGACTCGGGCTACGAGCAGTACTTC.

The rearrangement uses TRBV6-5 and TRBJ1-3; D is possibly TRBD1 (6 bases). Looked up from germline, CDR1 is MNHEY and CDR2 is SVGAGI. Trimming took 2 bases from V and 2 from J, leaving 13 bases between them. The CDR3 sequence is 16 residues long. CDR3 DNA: TGTGCCAGCAGTTACAGGGCGGGGGGCCCTGGAAACACCATATATTTT. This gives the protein CASSYRAGGPGNTIYF.

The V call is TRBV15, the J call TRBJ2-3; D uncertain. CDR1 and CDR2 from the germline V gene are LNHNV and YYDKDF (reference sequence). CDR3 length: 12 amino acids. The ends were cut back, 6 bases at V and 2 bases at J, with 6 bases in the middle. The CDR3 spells CATRQDTDTQYF. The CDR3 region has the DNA TGTGCCACCAGACAAGACACAGATACGCAGTATTTT. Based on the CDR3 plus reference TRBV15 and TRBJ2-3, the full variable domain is DAMVIQNPRYQVTQFGKPVTLSCSQTLNHNVMYWYQQKSSQAPKLLFHYYDKDFNNEADTPDNFQSRRPNTSFCFLDIRSPGLGDTAMYLCATRQDTDTQYFGPGTRLTVL.

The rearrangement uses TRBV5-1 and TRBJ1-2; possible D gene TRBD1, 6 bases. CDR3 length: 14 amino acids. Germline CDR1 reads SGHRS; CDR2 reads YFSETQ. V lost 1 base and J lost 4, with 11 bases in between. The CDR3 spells CASSLPGVAYGYTF. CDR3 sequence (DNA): TGCGCCAGCAGCTTGCCAGGGGTTGCCTATGGCTACACCTTC.

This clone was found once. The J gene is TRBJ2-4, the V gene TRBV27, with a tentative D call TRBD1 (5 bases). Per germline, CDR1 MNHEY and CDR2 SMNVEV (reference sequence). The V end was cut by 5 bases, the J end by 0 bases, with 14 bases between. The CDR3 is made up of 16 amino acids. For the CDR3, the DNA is TGTGCCAGCAGTCCGAGACAGAACATAGCCAAAAACATTCAGTACTTC. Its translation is CASSPRQNIAKNIQYF.

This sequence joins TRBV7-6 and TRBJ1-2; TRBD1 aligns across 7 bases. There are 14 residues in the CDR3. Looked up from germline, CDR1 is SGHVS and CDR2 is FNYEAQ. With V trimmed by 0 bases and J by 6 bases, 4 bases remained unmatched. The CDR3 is CASSLASRGDGYTF. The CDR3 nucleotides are TGTGCCAGCAGCTTAGCGTCCAGGGGGGATGGCTACACCTTC.

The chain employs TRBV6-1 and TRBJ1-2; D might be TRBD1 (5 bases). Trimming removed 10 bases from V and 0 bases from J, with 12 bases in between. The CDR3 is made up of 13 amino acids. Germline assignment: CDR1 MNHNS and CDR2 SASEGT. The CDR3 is CATVLTANYGYTF. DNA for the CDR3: TGTGCCACCGTTCTGACAGCTAACTATGGCTACACCTTC.

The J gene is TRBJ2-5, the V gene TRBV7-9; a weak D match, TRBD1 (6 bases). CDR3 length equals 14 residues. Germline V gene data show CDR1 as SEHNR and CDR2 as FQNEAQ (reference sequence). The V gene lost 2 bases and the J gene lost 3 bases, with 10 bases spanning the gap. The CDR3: CASSLYNREETQYF. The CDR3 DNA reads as TGTGCCAGCAGCTTATACAACAGGGAAGAGACCCAGTACTTC.

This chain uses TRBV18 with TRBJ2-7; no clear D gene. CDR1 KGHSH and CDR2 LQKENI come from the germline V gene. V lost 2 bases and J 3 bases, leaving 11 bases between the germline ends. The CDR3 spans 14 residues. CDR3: CASSPGQTLYEQYF. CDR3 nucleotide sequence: TGTGCCAGCTCACCAGGGCAAACCCTCTACGAGCAGTACTTC.

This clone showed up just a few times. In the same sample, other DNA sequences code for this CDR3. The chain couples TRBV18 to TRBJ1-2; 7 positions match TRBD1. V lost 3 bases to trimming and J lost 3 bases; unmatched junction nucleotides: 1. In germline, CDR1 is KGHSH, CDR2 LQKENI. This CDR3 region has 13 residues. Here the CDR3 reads CASSPGQHYGYTF. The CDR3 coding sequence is TGTGCCAGCTCACCGGGACAGCACTATGGCTACACCTTC.

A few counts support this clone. As DNA, the CDR3 is TGTGCCAGCAGCCCCGGGACAGGGGCCAATCAGCCCCAGCATTTT. Translating gives CASSPGTGANQPQHF. The J gene is TRBJ1-5, the V gene TRBV7-6; TRBD1 matches at 10 bases. Unmatched junction bases numbered 4, after V lost 5 bases and J lost 3 bases. Germline assignment: CDR1 SGHVS and CDR2 FNYEAQ. This CDR3 region has 15 residues. Complete variable domain (other parts from reference TRBV7-6 and TRBJ1-5): GAGVSQSPRYKVTKRGQDVALRCDPISGHVSLYWYRQALGQGPEFLTYFNYEAQQDKSGLPNDRFSAERPEGSISTLTIQRTEQRDSAMYRCASSPGTGANQPQHFGDGTRLSIL.

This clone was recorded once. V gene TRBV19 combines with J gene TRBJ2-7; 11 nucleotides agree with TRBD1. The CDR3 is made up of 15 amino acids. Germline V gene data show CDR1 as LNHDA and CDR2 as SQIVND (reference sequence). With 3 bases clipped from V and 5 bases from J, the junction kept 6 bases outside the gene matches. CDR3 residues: CASSMADRGLDEQYF. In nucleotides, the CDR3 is TGTGCCAGTAGTATGGCGGACAGGGGGCTCGACGAGCAGTACTTC.

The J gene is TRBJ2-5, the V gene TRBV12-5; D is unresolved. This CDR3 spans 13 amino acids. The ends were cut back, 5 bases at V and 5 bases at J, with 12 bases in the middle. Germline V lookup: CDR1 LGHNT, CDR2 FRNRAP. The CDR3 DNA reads TGTGCTAGTGGTCAGTGGAGTGAGGAGACCCAGTACTTC. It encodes CASGQWSEETQYF.

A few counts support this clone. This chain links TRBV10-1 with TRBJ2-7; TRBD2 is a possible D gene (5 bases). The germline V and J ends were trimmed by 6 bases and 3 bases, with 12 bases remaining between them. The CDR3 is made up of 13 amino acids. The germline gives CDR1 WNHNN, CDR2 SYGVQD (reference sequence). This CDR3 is CASRGRGIYEQYF. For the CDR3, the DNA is TGCGCCAGCAGGGGTAGAGGGATCTACGAGCAGTACTTC.

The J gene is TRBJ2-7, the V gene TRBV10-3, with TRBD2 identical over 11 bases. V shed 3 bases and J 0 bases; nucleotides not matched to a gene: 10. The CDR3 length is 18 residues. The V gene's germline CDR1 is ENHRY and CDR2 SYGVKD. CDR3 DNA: TGTGCCATCAGTGACCCCGCTAGCGGGGGGACCACCTCCTACGAGCAGTACTTC. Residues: CAISDPASGGTTSYEQYF.

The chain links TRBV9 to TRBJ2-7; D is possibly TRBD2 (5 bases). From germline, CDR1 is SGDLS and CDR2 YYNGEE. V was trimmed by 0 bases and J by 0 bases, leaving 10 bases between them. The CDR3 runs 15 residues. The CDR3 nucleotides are TGTGCCAGCAGCGTAGAGGCCGGGGTCTCCTACGAGCAGTACTTC. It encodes CASSVEAGVSYEQYF.

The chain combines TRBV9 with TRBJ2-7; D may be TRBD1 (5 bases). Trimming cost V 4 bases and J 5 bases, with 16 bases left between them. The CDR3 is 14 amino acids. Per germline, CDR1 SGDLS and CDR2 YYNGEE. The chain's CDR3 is CASSPKFWGHEQYF. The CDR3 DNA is TGTGCCAGCAGCCCAAAGTTCTGGGGCCACGAGCAGTACTTC.

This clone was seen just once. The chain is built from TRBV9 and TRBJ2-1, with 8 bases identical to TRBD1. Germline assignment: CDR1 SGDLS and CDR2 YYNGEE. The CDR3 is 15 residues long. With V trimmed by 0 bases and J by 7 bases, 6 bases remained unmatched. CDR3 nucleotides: TGTGCCAGCAGCGTAGGGCTCCAGGGGGCGAATGAGCAGTTCTTC. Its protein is CASSVGLQGANEQFF.

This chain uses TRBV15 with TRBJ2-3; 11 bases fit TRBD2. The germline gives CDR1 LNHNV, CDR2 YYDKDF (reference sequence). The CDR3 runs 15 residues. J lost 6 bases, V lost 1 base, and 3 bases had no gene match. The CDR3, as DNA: TGTGCCACCAGCAGAGTTAGCGGGGGGGTGGATACGCAGTATTTT. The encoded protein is CATSRVSGGVDTQYF.

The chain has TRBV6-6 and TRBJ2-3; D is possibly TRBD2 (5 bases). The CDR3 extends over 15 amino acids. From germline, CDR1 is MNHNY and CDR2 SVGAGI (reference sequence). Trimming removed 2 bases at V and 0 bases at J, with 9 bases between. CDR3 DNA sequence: TGTGCCAGCAGTTACGAGGGCACTAGCACAGATACGCAGTATTTT. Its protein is CASSYEGTSTDTQYF.

CDR3: CASSYPGQGDEQYF. The CDR3 coding sequence is TGTGCCAGCAGTTACCCGGGACAGGGCGACGAGCAGTACTTC. The chain is built from TRBV6-5 and TRBJ2-7; TRBD1 matches 9 bases. Germline V gene sequence: CDR1 MNHEY, CDR2 SVGAGI. Trimming removed 2 bases from V and 5 bases from J; junction bases left unmatched: 4. The CDR3 is 14 amino acids.

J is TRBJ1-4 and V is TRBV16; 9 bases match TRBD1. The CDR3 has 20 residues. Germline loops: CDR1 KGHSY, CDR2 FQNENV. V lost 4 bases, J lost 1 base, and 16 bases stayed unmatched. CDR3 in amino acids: CASSLSMAITGGETNEKLFF. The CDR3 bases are TGTGCCAGCAGCCTCTCCATGGCGATTACAGGGGGCGAAACTAATGAAAAACTGTTTTTT.

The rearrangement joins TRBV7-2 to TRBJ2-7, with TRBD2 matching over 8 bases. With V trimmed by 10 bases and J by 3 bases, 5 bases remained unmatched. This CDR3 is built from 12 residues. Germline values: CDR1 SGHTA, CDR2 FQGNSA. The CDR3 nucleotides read TGTGCCATAACGGGGGGGCGCTACGAGCAGTACTTC. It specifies CAITGGRYEQYF.